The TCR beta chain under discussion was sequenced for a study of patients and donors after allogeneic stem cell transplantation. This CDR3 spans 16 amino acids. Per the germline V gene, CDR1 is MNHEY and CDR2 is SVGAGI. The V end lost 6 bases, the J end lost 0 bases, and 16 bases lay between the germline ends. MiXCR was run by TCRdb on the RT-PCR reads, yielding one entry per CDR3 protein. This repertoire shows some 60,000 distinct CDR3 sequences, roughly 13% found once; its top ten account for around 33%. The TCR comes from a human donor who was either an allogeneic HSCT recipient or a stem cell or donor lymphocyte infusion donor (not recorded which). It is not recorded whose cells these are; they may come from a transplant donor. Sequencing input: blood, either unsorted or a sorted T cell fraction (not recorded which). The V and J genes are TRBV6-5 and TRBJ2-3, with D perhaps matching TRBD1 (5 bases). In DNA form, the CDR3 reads TGTGCCAGCAGCCCTTGGGGCGGCACTAGCACAGATACGCAGTATTTT. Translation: CASSPWGGTSTDTQYF.